These 32 T cell receptor beta chains were all obtained from the same sample, sequenced in a study of CD8 T cells in Susac syndrome. Reverse transcription of roughly 0.5 to 1 ug RNA used random hexamers. TCRdb called the immunoSEQ multiplex PCR reads again in MiXCR, with one record for every CDR3 protein. This sample has 84,000 or so distinct CDR3 sequences, with around 96% found just once. The sequenced sample was CD8+ T cells from PBMCs. The receptor source for this set is a human donor with Susac syndrome.

The V call is TRBV7-2, the J call TRBJ2-1; D remains ambiguous. The CDR3 has 12 residues. Germline V lookup: CDR1 SGHTA, CDR2 FQGNSA. The germline V and J ends were trimmed by 2 bases and 10 bases, with 9 bases remaining between them. CDR3 sequence: CASSLLSAEQFF. In DNA form, the CDR3 reads TGTGCCAGCAGCTTATTGTCCGCCGAGCAGTTCTTC.

J is TRBJ1-1 and V is TRBV4-1; D perhaps matches TRBD1 (5 bases). This CDR3 is built from 15 residues. Looked up from germline, CDR1 is MGHRA and CDR2 is YSYEKL. V shed 4 bases and J shed 1 base, with 13 bases lying between them. The CDR3, as DNA: TGCGCCAGCAGCCCTGAACGGACAACGAACACTGAAGCTTTCTTT. It is translated as CASSPERTTNTEAFF.

This chain connects TRBV6-2 or TRBV6-3 to TRBJ2-7; no firm D call. In germline, CDR1 is MNHEY, CDR2 SVGEGT. The V and J ends lost 4 bases and 2 bases respectively, with 9 bases between them. The CDR3 sequence is 13 residues long. CDR3 DNA: TGTGCCAGCAGTTTCAACAGCGCCTACGAGCAGTACTTC. Its translation is CASSFNSAYEQYF.

The gene calls are TRBV29-1 and TRBJ2-3; a possible D gene is TRBD2 (6 bases). This CDR3 has 15 amino acids. V was clipped by 0 bases and J by 1 base, with 11 bases between them. Germline V gene sequence: CDR1 SQVTM, CDR2 ANQGSEA. The CDR3 region has the DNA TGCAGCGTTGAAGAAGGGCGGGGAGGCACAGATACGCAGTATTTT. This codes for CSVEEGRGGTDTQYF.

The chain is built from TRBV19 and TRBJ1-1; D is ambiguous. The V end lost 10 bases, the J end lost 3 bases, and 12 bases lay between the germline ends. Per germline, CDR1 LNHDA and CDR2 SQIVND (reference sequence). This CDR3 comprises 12 residues. The chain's CDR3 is CATQREYTEAFF. In DNA, the CDR3 is TGTGCCACACAGAGAGAGTACACTGAAGCTTTCTTT.

This clonotype was counted once. This chain joins TRBV5-6 and TRBJ2-7; no clear D gene. V lost 3 bases, J lost 0 bases, and 16 bases lay in between. The CDR3 runs to 16 residues. CDR1 and CDR2 from the germline V gene are SGHDT and YYEEEE. The CDR3 nucleotides are TGTGCCAGCAGCTCCTATGTTTTCTCGGACTCCTACGAGCAGTACTTC. Amino acid sequence: CASSSYVFSDSYEQYF.

This chain joins TRBV4-1 and TRBJ2-3; the match to TRBD1 covers 7 bases. Germline lookup yields CDR1 MGHRA and CDR2 YSYEKL. The CDR3 loop spans 15 amino acids. Losses at the gene ends were 3 bases for V and 5 bases for J; bases not matched to a gene: 8. The CDR3 region has the DNA TGCGCCAGCAGCCACCAAACCACAGGGGAAGATACGCAGTATTTT. Its protein is CASSHQTTGEDTQYF.

This sequence joins TRBV13 and TRBJ2-3; TRBD1 agrees at 8 bases. The CDR3 is 15 residues long. Germline CDR1 PRHDT, CDR2 FYEKMQ (reference sequence). V shed 4 bases, J shed 0 bases, and the junction held 3 bases outside the gene matches. In DNA, the CDR3 is TGTGCCAGCAGCTCCCGACAGGGGAGCACAGATACGCAGTATTTT. It translates to CASSSRQGSTDTQYF.

This chain joins TRBV4-1 and TRBJ1-5, with 8 bases aligning to TRBD1. Germline-derived CDR1 and CDR2 are MGHRA and YSYEKL. The CDR3 has 19 amino acids. The V segment lost 10 bases and the J segment 5 bases; nucleotides outside the gene matches: 25. In DNA form, the CDR3 reads TGCGCCACCAAGGACCAAGCTGGGACAGGCTATCGAAGGGATCAGCCCCAGCATTTT. This encodes CATKDQAGTGYRRDQPQHF.

This chain uses TRBV29-1 with TRBJ2-2, with TRBD2 matching over 11 bases. After removal of 6 bases from V and 2 bases from J, the junction contained 5 bases not matched to a gene. In germline, CDR1 is SQVTM, CDR2 ANQGSEA. The CDR3 sequence is 15 residues long. The CDR3 DNA is TGCAGCGTAGCCCTAGCGGGGGGAAACACCGGGGAGCTGTTTTTT. Encoded protein: CSVALAGGNTGELFF.

The rearrangement links TRBV19 to TRBJ2-1; D unresolved. CDR1 is LNHDA, CDR2 SQIVND, per germline (reference sequence). V was shortened by 4 bases and J by 0 bases, with 10 bases between the two germline ends. The CDR3 is made up of 15 amino acids. The CDR3 DNA reads as TGTGCCAGTAGTACCATCACAAGCTCCTACAATGAGCAGTTCTTC. It codes for CASSTITSSYNEQFF. The full variable domain, completed using reference TRBV19 and TRBJ2-1, is DGGITQSPKYLFRKEGQNVTLSCEQNLNHDAMYWYRQDPGQGLRLIYYSQIVNDFQKGDIAEGYSVSREKKESFPLTVTSAQKNPTAFYLCASSTITSSYNEQFFGPGTRLTVL.

V usage is TRBV28 and J usage is TRBJ2-7, with a possible D match to TRBD2 (6 bases). V gave up 3 bases and J gave up 5 bases, with 29 bases separating them. The CDR3 has 19 residues. CDR1 MDHEN and CDR2 SYDVKM come from the germline V gene. CDR3 bases: TGTGCCAGCAGTTTCGTTCTGCTTCGGCGGGAAATGGTAGCCGACGAGCAGTACTTC. This codes for CASSFVLLRREMVADEQYF.

The chain couples TRBV20-1 to TRBJ2-7, with 9 bases identical to TRBD2. CDR1 and CDR2 from the germline V gene are DFQATT and SNEGSKA (reference sequence). Trimming cost V 2 bases and J 1 base; bases outside gene matches: 6. The CDR3 covers 15 residues. CDR3 amino acids: CSARPIAGVSYEQYF. The CDR3 DNA follows: TGCAGTGCTAGACCCATAGCGGGAGTTTCCTACGAGCAGTACTTC.

V usage is TRBV11-2 and J usage is TRBJ2-1, with D hard to call. V was shortened by 1 base and J by 9 bases, with 10 bases between the two germline ends. Germline CDR1 reads SGHAT; CDR2 reads FQNNGV. The CDR3 sequence is 13 residues long. The CDR3 loop reads CASSLATNSEQFF. In nucleotides, the CDR3 is TGTGCCAGCAGCTTAGCCACAAACAGTGAGCAGTTCTTC.

This clonotype appeared once. The J gene is TRBJ2-1, the V gene TRBV28; the match to TRBD2 covers 9 bases. V was clipped by 7 bases and J by 2 bases; unmatched bases: 6. This CDR3 has 15 residues. CDR1 and CDR2 from the germline V gene are MDHEN and SYDVKM. The CDR3 DNA sequence: TGTGCCAGCACCTTTAGCGGGAGTACCTACAATGAGCAGTTCTTC. Its protein product is CASTFSGSTYNEQFF.

The chain is built from TRBV29-1 and TRBJ1-2; the D is unclear. V was clipped by 3 bases and J by 0 bases, with 14 bases between them. This CDR3 region has 15 residues. The germline V gene encodes CDR1 SQVTM and CDR2 ANQGSEA. In DNA, the CDR3 is TGCAGCGTTGACAGGCTTGAAGCTTCTAACTATGGCTACACCTTC. Amino acid sequence: CSVDRLEASNYGYTF. Drawing the rest from reference TRBV29-1 and TRBJ1-2, the complete variable domain is SAVISQKPSRDICQRGTSLTIQCQVDSQVTMMFWYRQQPGQSLTLIATANQGSEATYESGFVIDKFPISRPNLTFSTLTVSNMSPEDSSIYLCSVDRLEASNYGYTFGSGTRLTVV.

The chain joins TRBV28 to TRBJ2-1; 10 nucleotides match TRBD1. Germline V gene data show CDR1 as MDHEN and CDR2 as SYDVKM. CDR3 length: 14 amino acids. With 6 bases clipped from V and 6 bases from J, the junction kept 5 bases outside the gene matches. The CDR3 coding sequence is TGTGCCAGCAGCCCCCGGACAGGGGGCAATGAGCAGTTCTTC. It is translated as CASSPRTGGNEQFF.

V and J are TRBV20-1 and TRBJ1-6; D unresolved. Germline V CDR1 and CDR2: DFQATT, SNEGSKA (reference sequence). The V end was cut by 1 base, the J end by 12 bases, with 16 bases between. This CDR3 is built from 14 residues. The CDR3 here is CSARGVKGGQPLHF. In DNA form, the CDR3 reads TGCAGTGCTAGAGGCGTCAAGGGCGGTCAACCCCTCCACTTT.

This chain links TRBV11-2 with TRBJ2-7, with 7 bases lining up with TRBD2. This CDR3 region has 14 residues. Germline CDR1 SGHAT, CDR2 FQNNGV. The V and J ends lost 4 bases and 4 bases, in that order; junction bases with no gene match: 7. The CDR3 DNA reads as TGTGCCAGCAGCTCAGTCGCTAGCGGATACGAGCAGTACTTC. Translated: CASSSVASGYEQYF.

This CDR3 is CASSQDLTDPWGEQFF. The CDR3 DNA reads as TGTGCCAGCAGCCAAGACTTAACGGATCCCTGGGGTGAGCAGTTCTTC. The rearrangement uses TRBV4-2 and TRBJ2-1; D is unresolved. V was shortened by 0 bases and J by 9 bases, with 18 bases between the two germline ends. The CDR3 runs 16 residues. CDR1 and CDR2 (germline): LGHNA, YNFKEQ.

The chain is built from TRBV7-2 and TRBJ2-7; the D call may be TRBD1 or TRBD2 (7 bases each). Trimming stripped 5 bases from V and 4 bases from J, with 27 bases between. This CDR3 is 18 amino acids long. In germline, CDR1 is SGHTA, CDR2 FQGNSA. The chain's CDR3 is CASSHAAGGGPRGYEQYF. CDR3 sequence (DNA): TGTGCCAGCAGCCATGCCGCCGGCGGGGGCCCCAGGGGGTACGAGCAGTACTTC.

The chain uses TRBV13 and TRBJ2-3; 7 nucleotides align to TRBD1. V was clipped by 7 bases and J by 1 base; unmatched bases: 2. Per the germline V gene, CDR1 is PRHDT and CDR2 is FYEKMQ (reference sequence). The CDR3 sequence is 13 residues long. This CDR3 reads CASTDRGTDTQYF. The CDR3 DNA sequence: TGTGCCAGCACCGACAGGGGCACAGATACGCAGTATTTT.

The chain carries TRBV29-1 and TRBJ1-1; 8 bases fit TRBD1. This CDR3 contains 13 residues. Germline CDR1 and CDR2: SQVTM and ANQGSEA. The J segment lost 8 bases and the V segment lost 6 bases, leaving 11 bases of the junction unmatched. Here the CDR3 DNA reads TGCAGCGTGGAGACAGGGGACGGTTTAGAAGCTTTCTTT. Translation: CSVETGDGLEAFF.

The V and J genes are TRBV4-1 and TRBJ2-1; TRBD2 might be the D (5 bases). The germline gives CDR1 MGHRA, CDR2 YSYEKL. V was cut by 1 base and J by 5 bases, with 9 bases left in between. The CDR3 is made up of 14 amino acids. The CDR3 DNA reads as TGCGCCAGCAGCCAAGGACCGGGGAACAATGAGCAGTTCTTC. Translating it yields CASSQGPGNNEQFF.

A few counts support this clonotype. This chain connects TRBV12-3 or TRBV12-4 to TRBJ2-7; D uncertain. V dropped 8 bases and J dropped 2 bases, with 10 bases sitting between them. The CDR3 is 12 residues long. For the CDR3, the DNA is TGTGCCAGCTCGGGCGGTCCCTACGAGCAGTACTTC. Its translation: CASSGGPYEQYF.

CDR3 protein: CSAQGVGPNVLTF. CDR3 in DNA: TGCAGTGCCCAGGGGGTAGGGCCCAACGTCCTGACTTTC. This chain links TRBV20-1 with TRBJ2-6; 7 bases align to TRBD1. The V gene end was trimmed by 6 bases and the J gene end by 8 bases; junction bases not matched to a gene: 7. This CDR3 spans 13 amino acids. The germline CDR1 and CDR2 sequences are DFQATT and SNEGSKA (reference sequence).

This chain links TRBV30 with TRBJ2-1, with 8 nucleotides matching TRBD2. Germline V gene data show CDR1 as GTSNPN and CDR2 as SVGIG (reference sequence). The CDR3 extends over 15 amino acids. J was trimmed by 3 bases and V by 2 bases; bases with no gene match: 6. CDR3 protein: CAWSISGGGYNEQFF. The CDR3 DNA sequence: TGTGCCTGGAGTATTTCGGGGGGGGGCTACAATGAGCAGTTCTTC.

V gene TRBV15 combines with J gene TRBJ1-6; D is unresolved. Germline values: CDR1 LNHNV, CDR2 YYDKDF (reference sequence). The V gene lost 4 bases and the J gene lost 5 bases, with 9 bases spanning the gap. CDR3 length equals 14 residues. DNA for the CDR3: TGTGCCACCAGCACTTGGGAGGATAATTCACCCCTCCACTTT. It codes for CATSTWEDNSPLHF.

This chain connects TRBV15 to TRBJ1-6; no clear D. CDR1 is LNHNV and CDR2 is YYDKDF in the germline V gene (reference sequence). The V end was cut by 1 base, the J end by 0 bases, with 10 bases between. The CDR3 is 17 residues long. DNA for the CDR3: TGTGCCACCAGCAGAGGACCCACAAGCTCCTATAATTCACCCCTCCACTTT. Amino acid sequence: CATSRGPTSSYNSPLHF.

The V gene is TRBV20-1, the J gene TRBJ1-5; D uncertain. The CDR3 runs to 16 residues. Germline assignment: CDR1 DFQATT and CDR2 SNEGSKA (reference sequence). Trimming cost V 0 bases and J 0 bases, with 12 bases left between them. CDR3 nucleotide sequence: TGCAGTGCTAGAGATCGGACCGGTTATAGCAATCAGCCCCAGCATTTT. It specifies CSARDRTGYSNQPQHF.

The rearrangement links TRBV9 to TRBJ2-5; the D is unclear. The CDR3 has 15 amino acids. Germline CDR1 is SGDLS and CDR2 is YYNGEE. Trimming stripped 2 bases from V and 1 base from J, with 12 bases between. The CDR3 region has the DNA TGTGCCAGCAGCGTCGACGGCACGGCCCAAGAGACCCAGTACTTC. This encodes CASSVDGTAQETQYF.

The rearrangement joins TRBV28 to TRBJ2-3; 12 bases fit TRBD2. The CDR3 spans 17 residues. Germline CDR1 is MDHEN and CDR2 is SYDVKM. V lost 3 bases, J lost 2 bases, and 6 bases stayed unmatched. In DNA form, the CDR3 reads TGTGCCAGCAGTTTTCGGACTAGCGGGGACCTCACAGATACGCAGTATTTT. It specifies CASSFRTSGDLTDTQYF.